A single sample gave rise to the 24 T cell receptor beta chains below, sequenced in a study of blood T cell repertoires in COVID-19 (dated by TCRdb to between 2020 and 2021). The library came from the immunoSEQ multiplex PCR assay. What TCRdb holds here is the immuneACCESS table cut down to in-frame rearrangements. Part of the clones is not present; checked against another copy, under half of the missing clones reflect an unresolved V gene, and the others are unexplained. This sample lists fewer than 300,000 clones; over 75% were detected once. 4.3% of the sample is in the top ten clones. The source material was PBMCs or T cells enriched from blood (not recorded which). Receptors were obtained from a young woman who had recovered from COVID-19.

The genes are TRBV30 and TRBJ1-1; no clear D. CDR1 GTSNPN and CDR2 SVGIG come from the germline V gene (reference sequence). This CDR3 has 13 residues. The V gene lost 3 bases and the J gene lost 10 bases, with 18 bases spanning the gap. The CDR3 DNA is TGTGCCTGGAGCTTTAATCGAGGTGACGCAGCTTTCTTT. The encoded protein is CAWSFNRGDAAFF.

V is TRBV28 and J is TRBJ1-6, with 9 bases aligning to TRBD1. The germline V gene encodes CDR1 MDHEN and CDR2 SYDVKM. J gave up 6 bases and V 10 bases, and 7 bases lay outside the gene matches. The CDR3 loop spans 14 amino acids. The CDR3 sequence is CATPGQGANSPLHF. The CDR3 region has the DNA TGTGCCACCCCGGGACAGGGAGCTAATTCACCCCTCCACTTT. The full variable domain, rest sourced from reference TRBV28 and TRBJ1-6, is DVKVTQSSRYLVKRTGEKVFLECVQDMDHENMFWYRQDPGLGLRLIYFSYDVKMKEKGDIPEGYSVSREKKERFSLILESASTNQTSMYLCATPGQGANSPLHFGNGTRLTVT.

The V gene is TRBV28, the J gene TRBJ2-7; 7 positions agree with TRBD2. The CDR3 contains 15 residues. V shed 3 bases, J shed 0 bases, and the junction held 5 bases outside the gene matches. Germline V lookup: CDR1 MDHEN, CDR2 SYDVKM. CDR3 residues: CASSLVLASSYEQYF. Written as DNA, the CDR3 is TGTGCCAGCAGTTTGGTACTAGCGAGCTCCTACGAGCAGTACTTC.

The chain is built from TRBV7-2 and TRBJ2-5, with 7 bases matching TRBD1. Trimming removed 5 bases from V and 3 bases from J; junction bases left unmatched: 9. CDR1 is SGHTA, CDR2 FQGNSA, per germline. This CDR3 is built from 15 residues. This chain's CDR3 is CASSTLGQAKETQYF. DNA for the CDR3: TGTGCCAGCAGCACCCTAGGACAGGCGAAAGAGACCCAGTACTTC.

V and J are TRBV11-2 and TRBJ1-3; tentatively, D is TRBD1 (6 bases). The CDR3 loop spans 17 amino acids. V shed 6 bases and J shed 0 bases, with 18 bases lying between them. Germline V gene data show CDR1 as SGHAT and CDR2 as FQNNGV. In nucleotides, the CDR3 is TGTGCCAGCAGGCGAGTCAGGGGCCCCAGCTCTGGAAACACCATATATTTT. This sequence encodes CASRRVRGPSSGNTIYF.

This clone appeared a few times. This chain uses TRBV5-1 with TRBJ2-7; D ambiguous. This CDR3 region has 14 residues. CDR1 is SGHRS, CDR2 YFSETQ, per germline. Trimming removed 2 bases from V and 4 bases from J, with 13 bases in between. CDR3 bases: TGCGCCAGCAGCTTTAGAGGAACCCCTTACGAGCAGTACTTC. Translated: CASSFRGTPYEQYF.

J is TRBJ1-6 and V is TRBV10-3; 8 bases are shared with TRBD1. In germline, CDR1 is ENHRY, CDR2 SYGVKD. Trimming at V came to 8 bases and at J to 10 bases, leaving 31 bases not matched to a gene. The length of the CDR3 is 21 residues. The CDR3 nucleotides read TGTGCCATCTTCAGAGCACCCCGCTTCTGGGGGGCGGAGGACAGGGCCTCACCCCTCCACTTT. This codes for CAIFRAPRFWGAEDRASPLHF.

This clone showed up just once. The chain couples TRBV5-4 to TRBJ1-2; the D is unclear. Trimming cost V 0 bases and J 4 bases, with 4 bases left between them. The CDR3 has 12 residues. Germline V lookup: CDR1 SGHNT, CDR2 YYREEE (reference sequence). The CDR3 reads CASSLDSYGYTF. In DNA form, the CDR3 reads TGTGCCAGCAGCTTGGACAGCTATGGCTACACCTTC.

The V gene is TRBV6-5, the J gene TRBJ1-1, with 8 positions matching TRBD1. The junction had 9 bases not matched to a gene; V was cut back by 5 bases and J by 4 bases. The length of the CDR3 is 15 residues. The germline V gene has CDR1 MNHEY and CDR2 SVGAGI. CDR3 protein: CASSIAGQGVTEAFF. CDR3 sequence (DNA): TGTGCCAGCAGTATCGCCGGACAGGGTGTCACTGAAGCTTTCTTT.

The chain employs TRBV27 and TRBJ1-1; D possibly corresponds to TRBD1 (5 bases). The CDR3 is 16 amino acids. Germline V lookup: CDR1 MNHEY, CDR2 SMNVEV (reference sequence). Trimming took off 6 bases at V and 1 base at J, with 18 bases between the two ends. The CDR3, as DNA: TGTGCCAGCAGCCGATCGGGGGACGTTCGGAACACTGAAGCTTTCTTT. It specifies CASSRSGDVRNTEAFF.

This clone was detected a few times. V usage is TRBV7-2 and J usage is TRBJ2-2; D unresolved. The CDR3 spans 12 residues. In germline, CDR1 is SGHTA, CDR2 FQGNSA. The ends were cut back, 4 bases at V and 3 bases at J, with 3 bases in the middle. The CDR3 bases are TGTGCCAGCAGCTCCGACACCGGGGAGCTGTTTTTT. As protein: CASSSDTGELFF.

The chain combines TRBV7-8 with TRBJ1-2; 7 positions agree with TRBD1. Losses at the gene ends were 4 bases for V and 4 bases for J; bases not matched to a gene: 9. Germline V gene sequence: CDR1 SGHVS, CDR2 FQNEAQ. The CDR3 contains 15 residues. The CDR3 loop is CASSSTPGQSYGYTF. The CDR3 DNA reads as TGTGCCAGCAGCTCTACGCCGGGACAGAGCTATGGCTACACCTTC.

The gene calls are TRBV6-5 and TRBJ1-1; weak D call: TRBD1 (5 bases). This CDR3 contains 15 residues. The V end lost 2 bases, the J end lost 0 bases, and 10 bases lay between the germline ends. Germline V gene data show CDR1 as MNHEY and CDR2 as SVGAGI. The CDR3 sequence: CASSYSRGMNTEAFF. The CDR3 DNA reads TGTGCCAGCAGTTACAGTCGGGGGATGAACACTGAAGCTTTCTTT.

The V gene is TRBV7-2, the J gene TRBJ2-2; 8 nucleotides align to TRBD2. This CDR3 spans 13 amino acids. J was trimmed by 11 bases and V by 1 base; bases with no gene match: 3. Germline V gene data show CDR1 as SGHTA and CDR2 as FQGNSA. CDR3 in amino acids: CASSLVAGGELFF. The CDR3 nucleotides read TGTGCCAGCAGCTTAGTGGCGGGGGGCGAGCTGTTTTTT.

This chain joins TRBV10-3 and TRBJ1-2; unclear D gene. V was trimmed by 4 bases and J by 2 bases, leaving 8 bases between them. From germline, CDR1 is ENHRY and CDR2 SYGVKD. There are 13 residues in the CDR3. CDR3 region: CAISGISNYGYTF. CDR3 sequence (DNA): TGTGCCATCAGTGGTATAAGCAACTATGGCTACACCTTC.

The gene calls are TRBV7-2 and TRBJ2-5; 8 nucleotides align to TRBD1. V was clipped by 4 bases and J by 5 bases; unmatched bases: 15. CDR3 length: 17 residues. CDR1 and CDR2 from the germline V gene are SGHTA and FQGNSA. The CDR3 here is CASSSSPTGVAGETQYF. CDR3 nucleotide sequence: TGTGCCAGCAGCTCCTCCCCGACAGGGGTGGCGGGGGAGACCCAGTACTTC.

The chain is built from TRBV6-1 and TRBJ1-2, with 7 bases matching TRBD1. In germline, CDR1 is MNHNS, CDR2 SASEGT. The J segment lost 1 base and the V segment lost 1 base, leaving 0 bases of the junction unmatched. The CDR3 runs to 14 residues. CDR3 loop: CASSEGQGNYGYTF. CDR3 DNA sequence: TGTGCCAGCAGTGAAGGACAGGGTAACTATGGCTACACCTTC.

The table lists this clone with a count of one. The CDR3: CASSTLLDRGYGYTF. In nucleotides, the CDR3 is TGTGCCAGCAGCACGCTACTGGACAGGGGGTATGGCTACACCTTC. The genes are TRBV21-1 and TRBJ1-2; TRBD1 was called by the table and not checked on the DNA. TRBV21-1 is a listed pseudogene. The CDR3 is 15 amino acids.

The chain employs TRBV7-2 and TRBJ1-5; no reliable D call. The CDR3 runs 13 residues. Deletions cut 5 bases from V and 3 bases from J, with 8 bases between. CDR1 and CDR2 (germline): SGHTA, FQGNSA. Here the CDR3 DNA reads TGTGCCAGCAGCGTAGTCGTCAATCAGCCCCAGCATTTT. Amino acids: CASSVVVNQPQHF.

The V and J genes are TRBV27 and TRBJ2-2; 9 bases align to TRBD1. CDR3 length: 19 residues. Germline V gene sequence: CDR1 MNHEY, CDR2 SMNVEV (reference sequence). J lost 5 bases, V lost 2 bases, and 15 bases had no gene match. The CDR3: CASSLKPPLDRGKTGELFF. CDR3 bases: TGTGCCAGCAGTTTAAAACCCCCCCTTGACAGGGGGAAGACCGGGGAGCTGTTTTTT.

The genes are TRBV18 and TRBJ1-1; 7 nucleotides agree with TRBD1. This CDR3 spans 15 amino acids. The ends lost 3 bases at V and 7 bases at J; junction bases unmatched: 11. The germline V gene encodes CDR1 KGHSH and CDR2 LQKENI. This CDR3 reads CASSPGQALQDEAFF. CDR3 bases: TGTGCCAGCTCACCCGGACAGGCCCTCCAAGATGAAGCTTTCTTT.

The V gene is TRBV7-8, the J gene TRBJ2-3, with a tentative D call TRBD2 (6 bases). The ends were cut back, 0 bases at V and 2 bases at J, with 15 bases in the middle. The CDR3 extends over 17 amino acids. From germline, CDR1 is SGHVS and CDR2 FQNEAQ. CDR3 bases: TGTGCCAGCAGCTTAGCTGGGACTCAGCTCTCCACAGATACGCAGTATTTT. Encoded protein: CASSLAGTQLSTDTQYF.

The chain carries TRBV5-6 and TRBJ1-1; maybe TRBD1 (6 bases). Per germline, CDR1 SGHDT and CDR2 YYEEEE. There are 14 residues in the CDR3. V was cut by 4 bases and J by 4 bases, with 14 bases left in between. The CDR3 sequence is CASSGTLGGTEAFF. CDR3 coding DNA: TGTGCCAGCAGCGGGACCCTAGGGGGCACTGAAGCTTTCTTT.

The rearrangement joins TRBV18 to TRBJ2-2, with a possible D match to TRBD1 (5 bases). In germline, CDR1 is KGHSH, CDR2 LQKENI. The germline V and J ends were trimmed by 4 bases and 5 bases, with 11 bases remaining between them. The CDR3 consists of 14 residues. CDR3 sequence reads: CASSRDRNTGELFF. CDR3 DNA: TGTGCCAGCTCACGAGACAGAAATACCGGGGAGCTGTTTTTT.